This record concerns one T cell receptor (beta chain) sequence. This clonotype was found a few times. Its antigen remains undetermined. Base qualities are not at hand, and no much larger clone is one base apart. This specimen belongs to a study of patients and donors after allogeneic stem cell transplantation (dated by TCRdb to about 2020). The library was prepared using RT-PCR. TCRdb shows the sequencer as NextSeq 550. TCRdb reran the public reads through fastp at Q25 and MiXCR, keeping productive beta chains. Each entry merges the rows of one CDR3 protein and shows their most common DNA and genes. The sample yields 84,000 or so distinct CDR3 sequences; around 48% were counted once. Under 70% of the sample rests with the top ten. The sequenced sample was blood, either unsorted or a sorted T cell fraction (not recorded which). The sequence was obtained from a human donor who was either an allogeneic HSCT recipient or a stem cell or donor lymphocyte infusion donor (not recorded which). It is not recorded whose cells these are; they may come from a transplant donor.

The CDR3 in this case is CATSRDNRAGELGGNTIYF. The nucleotides are TGTGCCACCAGCAGAGATAATCGGGCAGGGGAGTTAGGTGGAAACACCATATATTTT. This chain joins TRBV15 to TRBJ1-3; a tentative D call is TRBD1 (6 bases match). The junction carries 21 bases between V and J, which are trimmed by 0 bases and 3 bases respectively. The CDR3 numbers 19 residues from cysteine through phenylalanine. The read is trimmed to its CDR3 DNA, 57 bases read in frame from base 1. The germline V gene (reference sequence) provides CDR1 LNHNV and CDR2 YYDKDF.